A selection of T cell receptor beta chains follows, all from one sample in a study of shared clonotypes between healthy human individuals. Clones were read by immunoSEQ multiplex PCR, and TCRdb kept only the in-frame ones, dropping some. The table includes 2 million to 2.5 million clones, 85% to 95% detected once. The sequenced material came from naive CD4+ T cells sorted from blood. The source of these receptors is a man aged 18-30 years in good health. Both conserved end residues are part of each CDR3. The order of the fields is clone size, V gene, CDR3 length, D gene, J gene, CDR3 DNA, CDR3 protein. D genes are given only for firm matches. Not every row has a clone size; where given, it reads once, few, many or a size class.

clone size: NA; V gene: TRBV11-2; CDR3 length: 12; D gene: NA; J gene: TRBJ2-7; CDR3 DNA: TGTGCCAGCTCTCTTGTAGATTACGAGCAGTACTTC; CDR3 protein: CASSLVDYEQYF
clone size: NA; V gene: TRBV6-1; CDR3 length: 14; D gene: TRBD2; J gene: TRBJ2-3; CDR3 DNA: TGTGCCAGCAGTGACGGGGGGGCATTAGATACGCAGTATTTT; CDR3 protein: CASSDGGALDTQYF
clone size: NA; V gene: TRBV6-5; CDR3 length: 15; D gene: TRBD1; J gene: TRBJ1-3; CDR3 DNA: TGTGCCAGCAGTTACTCGGGACAGGGGGGAAACACCATATATTTT; CDR3 protein: CASSYSGQGGNTIYF
clone size: NA; V gene: TRBV18; CDR3 length: 15; D gene: NA; J gene: TRBJ1-3; CDR3 DNA: TGTGCCAGCTCATCAAATGGCCTCAGTACGGACACCATATATTTT; CDR3 protein: CASSSNGLSTDTIYF
clone size: NA; V gene: TRBV5-4; CDR3 length: 15; D gene: TRBD2; J gene: TRBJ2-5; CDR3 DNA: TGTGCCAGCAGCTTCGGGACTAGCGGGAGGGAGACCCAGTACTTC; CDR3 protein: CASSFGTSGRETQYF
clone size: NA; V gene: TRBV27; CDR3 length: 13; D gene: NA; J gene: TRBJ1-4; CDR3 DNA: TGTGCCAGCAGCAGATCTCCTAATGAAAAACTGTTTTTT; CDR3 protein: CASSRSPNEKLFF
clone size: NA; V gene: TRBV5-1; CDR3 length: 14; D gene: NA; J gene: TRBJ2-5; CDR3 DNA: TGCGCCAGCAGCTTCGCCGGAGGGAAGGAGACCCAGTACTTC; CDR3 protein: CASSFAGGKETQYF
clone size: NA; V gene: TRBV5-1; CDR3 length: 15; D gene: NA; J gene: TRBJ2-3; CDR3 DNA: TGCGCCAGCAGCTTGGCGGGCGGGGTCCCAGATACGCAGTATTTT; CDR3 protein: CASSLAGGVPDTQYF
clone size: NA; V gene: TRBV27; CDR3 length: 9; D gene: NA; J gene: TRBJ1-4; CDR3 DNA: TGTGCCAGGAATGAAAAACTGTTTTTT; CDR3 protein: CARNEKLFF
clone size: NA; V gene: TRBV18; CDR3 length: 13; D gene: NA; J gene: TRBJ2-7; CDR3 DNA: TGTGCCAGCTCTTCCCAGGCTAATCAAGAGCAGTACTTC; CDR3 protein: CASSSQANQEQYF
clone size: NA; V gene: TRBV5-1; CDR3 length: 16; D gene: TRBD1; J gene: TRBJ2-2; CDR3 DNA: TGCGCCAGCAGCTTAAGGGACAGGAATCTCGACGGGGAGCTGTTTTTT; CDR3 protein: CASSLRDRNLDGELFF
clone size: NA; V gene: TRBV15; CDR3 length: 13; D gene: NA; J gene: TRBJ1-2; CDR3 DNA: TGTGCCACCAGCAATCCACTCTTGGGTGGCTACACCTTC; CDR3 protein: CATSNPLLGGYTF
clone size: NA; V gene: TRBV11-2; CDR3 length: 11; D gene: NA; J gene: TRBJ2-3; CDR3 DNA: TGTGCCAGCAGCTTTATGGATACGCAGTATTTT; CDR3 protein: CASSFMDTQYF
clone size: NA; V gene: TRBV6-1; CDR3 length: 12; D gene: NA; J gene: TRBJ2-7; CDR3 DNA: TGTGCCAGCAGTGAAGTGGGATACGAGCAGTACTTC; CDR3 protein: CASSEVGYEQYF
clone size: NA; V gene: TRBV4-1; CDR3 length: 15; D gene: TRBD2; J gene: TRBJ2-5; CDR3 DNA: TGCGCCAGCAGCCAATTGGGCGGGGGTGCAGAGACCCAGTACTTC; CDR3 protein: CASSQLGGGAETQYF
clone size: NA; V gene: TRBV7-9; CDR3 length: 15; D gene: TRBD1; J gene: TRBJ2-1; CDR3 DNA: TGTGCCAGCAGCTTTCAGGGGGAACCATACAATGAGCAGTTCTTC; CDR3 protein: CASSFQGEPYNEQFF
clone size: NA; V gene: TRBV28; CDR3 length: 15; D gene: NA; J gene: TRBJ1-2; CDR3 DNA: TGTGCCAGCAGTTTAAGAACAGGGCGTAACTATGGCTACACCTTC; CDR3 protein: CASSLRTGRNYGYTF
clone size: NA; V gene: TRBV19; CDR3 length: 15; D gene: TRBD2; J gene: TRBJ2-2; CDR3 DNA: TGTGCCAGTAGTTTCCGGGGGGAGAACACCGGGGAGCTGTTTTTT; CDR3 protein: CASSFRGENTGELFF
clone size: NA; V gene: TRBV6-5; CDR3 length: 14; D gene: TRBD1; J gene: TRBJ1-6; CDR3 DNA: TGTGCCAGCAGGCGCGGACAGGGGCGTTCACCCCTCCACTTT; CDR3 protein: CASRRGQGRSPLHF
clone size: NA; V gene: TRBV15; CDR3 length: 13; D gene: NA; J gene: TRBJ2-3; CDR3 DNA: TGTGCCACCAGCAGATCTTATACAGATACGCAGTATTTT; CDR3 protein: CATSRSYTDTQYF
clone size: NA; V gene: TRBV12-5; CDR3 length: 13; D gene: NA; J gene: TRBJ1-2; CDR3 DNA: TGTGCTAGTGGCTACTCGTTGGAATATGGCTACACCTTC; CDR3 protein: CASGYSLEYGYTF
clone size: NA; V gene: TRBV7-9; CDR3 length: 15; D gene: TRBD1; J gene: TRBJ1-6; CDR3 DNA: TGTGCCAGCAGCTCCGGGACAGGGGGACATTCACCCCTCCACTTT; CDR3 protein: CASSSGTGGHSPLHF
clone size: NA; V gene: TRBV18; CDR3 length: 15; D gene: NA; J gene: TRBJ1-5; CDR3 DNA: TGTGCCAGCTCACCACCGGGGATTTTCGGTCAGCCCCAGCATTTT; CDR3 protein: CASSPPGIFGQPQHF
clone size: NA; V gene: TRBV6-1; CDR3 length: 14; D gene: NA; J gene: TRBJ2-2; CDR3 DNA: TGTGCCAGCAGTGAAGCGCTCAACACCGGGGAGCTGTTTTTT; CDR3 protein: CASSEALNTGELFF
clone size: NA; V gene: TRBV6-6; CDR3 length: 16; D gene: NA; J gene: TRBJ2-5; CDR3 DNA: TGTGCCAGCAGTTCCCTTTCTGACAGGAAAGAAGAGACCCAGTACTTC; CDR3 protein: CASSSLSDRKEETQYF
clone size: NA; V gene: TRBV2; CDR3 length: 15; D gene: TRBD2; J gene: TRBJ2-2; CDR3 DNA: TGTGCCAGCAGTGAATATGTTAGCGGGCAGGGGGAGCTGTTTTTT; CDR3 protein: CASSEYVSGQGELFF
clone size: NA; V gene: TRBV18; CDR3 length: 11; D gene: NA; J gene: TRBJ1-2; CDR3 DNA: TGTGCCAGCTCTCAGGGTGAGGGCTACACCTTC; CDR3 protein: CASSQGEGYTF
clone size: NA; V gene: TRBV18; CDR3 length: 14; D gene: NA; J gene: TRBJ2-7; CDR3 DNA: TGTGCCAGCTCACCTTCCACAGAGTTCTACGAGCAGTACTTC; CDR3 protein: CASSPSTEFYEQYF
clone size: NA; V gene: TRBV20-1; CDR3 length: 10; D gene: NA; J gene: TRBJ2-7; CDR3 DNA: TGCAGTGCCAAGGGGGACGAGCAGTACTTC; CDR3 protein: CSAKGDEQYF
clone size: NA; V gene: TRBV5-1; CDR3 length: 14; D gene: NA; J gene: TRBJ1-2; CDR3 DNA: TGCGCCAGCAGCTTGGAGGAGGGGTACTATGGCTACACCTTC; CDR3 protein: CASSLEEGYYGYTF
clone size: NA; V gene: TRBV5-1; CDR3 length: 14; D gene: TRBD1; J gene: TRBJ1-6; CDR3 DNA: TGCGCCAGCAGACCTGACAGGGGTGGATCACCCCTCCACTTT; CDR3 protein: CASRPDRGGSPLHF
clone size: NA; V gene: TRBV19; CDR3 length: 16; D gene: NA; J gene: TRBJ2-7; CDR3 DNA: TGTGCCAGTAGCCTAATAGGCCAGGGGCCGGCCTACGAGCAGTACTTC; CDR3 protein: CASSLIGQGPAYEQYF
clone size: NA; V gene: TRBV7-6; CDR3 length: 12; D gene: NA; J gene: TRBJ2-2; CDR3 DNA: TGTGCCAGCAGCTATTGGGACGGGGAGCTGTTTTTT; CDR3 protein: CASSYWDGELFF
clone size: NA; V gene: TRBV19; CDR3 length: 14; D gene: NA; J gene: TRBJ2-2; CDR3 DNA: TGTGCCAGTAGTATGGCGCTGGGGACCGGGGAGCTGTTTTTT; CDR3 protein: CASSMALGTGELFF
clone size: NA; V gene: TRBV7-3; CDR3 length: 14; D gene: TRBD1; J gene: TRBJ2-7; CDR3 DNA: TGTGCCAGCAGCCAGGGACAGGGGGCAAACGAGCAGTACTTC; CDR3 protein: CASSQGQGANEQYF
clone size: NA; V gene: TRBV10-3; CDR3 length: 16; D gene: NA; J gene: TRBJ1-1; CDR3 DNA: TGTGCCATCAGTGAGGTCAAGGGGAGCATGAACACTGAAGCTTTCTTT; CDR3 protein: CAISEVKGSMNTEAFF
clone size: NA; V gene: TRBV30; CDR3 length: 11; D gene: TRBD2; J gene: TRBJ2-3; CDR3 DNA: TGTGCCTGGGATTCGTCGGGGGGGCAGTATTTT; CDR3 protein: CAWDSSGGQYF
clone size: NA; V gene: TRBV5-6; CDR3 length: 12; D gene: NA; J gene: TRBJ2-2; CDR3 DNA: TGTGCCAGCAGCCGGGGAGCCGGGGAGCTGTTTTTT; CDR3 protein: CASSRGAGELFF
clone size: NA; V gene: TRBV29-1; CDR3 length: 16; D gene: TRBD2; J gene: TRBJ2-7; CDR3 DNA: TGCAGCGTTGAAAGTACTAGCGGGGGGACCATCTACGAGCAGTACTTC; CDR3 protein: CSVESTSGGTIYEQYF
clone size: NA; V gene: TRBV7-2; CDR3 length: 14; D gene: TRBD1; J gene: TRBJ1-2; CDR3 DNA: TGTGCCAGCAGCCTAGGGACAGGGGACGATGGCTACACCTTC; CDR3 protein: CASSLGTGDDGYTF
clone size: NA; V gene: TRBV6-5; CDR3 length: 15; D gene: NA; J gene: TRBJ2-1; CDR3 DNA: TGTGCCAGCAGTTACGAAGGAGGGGGGTACAATGAGCAGTTCTTC; CDR3 protein: CASSYEGGGYNEQFF
clone size: NA; V gene: TRBV7-2; CDR3 length: 14; D gene: TRBD1; J gene: TRBJ1-1; CDR3 DNA: TGTGCCAGCAGCCGCTCCGGGACAGGGGCAGAAGCTTTCTTT; CDR3 protein: CASSRSGTGAEAFF
clone size: NA; V gene: TRBV10-1; CDR3 length: 14; D gene: TRBD1; J gene: TRBJ1-4; CDR3 DNA: TGCGCCAGCAGTTCGGGACAGACTAATGAAAAACTGTTTTTT; CDR3 protein: CASSSGQTNEKLFF
clone size: NA; V gene: TRBV2; CDR3 length: 15; D gene: NA; J gene: TRBJ1-5; CDR3 DNA: TGTGCCAGCAGCCCCCAGGGCGGTAGCAATCAGCCCCAGCATTTT; CDR3 protein: CASSPQGGSNQPQHF
clone size: NA; V gene: TRBV6-4; CDR3 length: 14; D gene: NA; J gene: TRBJ2-2; CDR3 DNA: TGTGCCAGCAGTGACGAACACCCCACCGGGGAGCTGTTTTTT; CDR3 protein: CASSDEHPTGELFF
clone size: NA; V gene: TRBV5-6; CDR3 length: 14; D gene: NA; J gene: TRBJ2-5; CDR3 DNA: TGTGCCAGCAGCTTGGGACAGCTAGTGGAGACCCAGTACTTC; CDR3 protein: CASSLGQLVETQYF
clone size: NA; V gene: TRBV29-1; CDR3 length: 14; D gene: NA; J gene: TRBJ2-7; CDR3 DNA: TGCAGCGTTGAGACTCCTACAGGGATGTACGAGCAGTACTTC; CDR3 protein: CSVETPTGMYEQYF
clone size: once; V gene: TRBV5-1; CDR3 length: 16; D gene: NA; J gene: TRBJ2-7; CDR3 DNA: TGCGCCAGCAGCTTGGGCCCGGGAGAGGCGTCCTACGAGCAGTACTTC; CDR3 protein: CASSLGPGEASYEQYF
clone size: once; V gene: TRBV18; CDR3 length: 15; D gene: NA; J gene: TRBJ2-5; CDR3 DNA: TGTGCCAGCTCACCACCGACCAACCTCGGGGAGACCCAGTACTTC; CDR3 protein: CASSPPTNLGETQYF
clone size: NA; V gene: TRBV5-1; CDR3 length: 13; D gene: NA; J gene: TRBJ2-2; CDR3 DNA: TGCGCCAGCAGCTTGGGCCAGACCGGGGAGCTGTTTTTT; CDR3 protein: CASSLGQTGELFF
clone size: NA; V gene: TRBV10-3; CDR3 length: 14; D gene: NA; J gene: TRBJ2-7; CDR3 DNA: TGTGCCATCAGTGGCCCAGGAAGCTCCTACGAGCAGTACTTC; CDR3 protein: CAISGPGSSYEQYF
clone size: NA; V gene: TRBV5-1; CDR3 length: 14; D gene: NA; J gene: TRBJ2-7; CDR3 DNA: TGCGCCAGCAGCTTGGAACAGGTAACCTACGAGCAGTACTTC; CDR3 protein: CASSLEQVTYEQYF
clone size: NA; V gene: TRBV5-4; CDR3 length: 16; D gene: TRBD1; J gene: TRBJ1-1; CDR3 DNA: TGTGCCAGCAGCTTGGGAGACAGGGCAGCGAACACTGAAGCTTTCTTT; CDR3 protein: CASSLGDRAANTEAFF
clone size: NA; V gene: TRBV5-1; CDR3 length: 16; D gene: NA; J gene: TRBJ2-1; CDR3 DNA: TGCGCCAGCAGCTTGGCGCTGGCTAGCTCCTCCGATGAGCAGTTCTTC; CDR3 protein: CASSLALASSSDEQFF
clone size: NA; V gene: TRBV4-1; CDR3 length: 16; D gene: NA; J gene: TRBJ1-5; CDR3 DNA: TGCGCCAGCAGCCAAGGGGCAGGGTTGAGGAATCAGCCCCAGCATTTT; CDR3 protein: CASSQGAGLRNQPQHF